The 8 T cell receptor beta chains below were found in one sample sequenced in a study of T-cell reconstitution after alpha-beta-depleted transplantation in children. For TCRbeta, the library was prepared with unique molecular identifiers. One entry per CDR3 protein results from TCRdb running MiXCR on the PCR reads. The data show more than 200,000 distinct CDR3 sequences, about 25% seen once. The source material was PBMCs, sampled before TCRalphabeta/CD19-depleted stem cell transplant. The receptors come from a girl aged 2 to 9 with Fanconi anemia, due to receive a stem cell transplant.

This CDR3 reads CASSYAGGSTYEQYF. The CDR3 DNA reads TGTGCCAGCAGCTATGCAGGGGGCTCCACCTACGAGCAGTACTTC. This rearrangement joins TRBV7-9 to TRBJ2-7; 8 nucleotides align to TRBD1. CDR3 length: 15 residues. Germline assignment: CDR1 SEHNR and CDR2 FQNEAQ (reference sequence). J gave up 2 bases and V 4 bases, and 7 bases lay outside the gene matches.

This clonotype came up many times. V usage is TRBV6-5 and J usage is TRBJ1-1; D is perhaps TRBD1 (5 bases). Trimming left V 6 bases short and J 1 base short, with 9 bases between. This CDR3 spans 13 amino acids. CDR1 and CDR2 from the germline V gene are MNHEY and SVGAGI. The CDR3 spells CASRLTGNTEAFF. CDR3 nucleotide sequence: TGTGCCAGCAGACTTACAGGGAACACTGAAGCTTTCTTT.

This clonotype has at least ten counts. Here the CDR3 reads CSVVRGFSYNEQFF. The CDR3 region has the DNA TGCAGCGTTGTTCGAGGATTCTCCTACAATGAGCAGTTCTTC. J is TRBJ2-1 and V is TRBV29-1; D is undetermined. The CDR3 consists of 14 residues. Germline V gene data show CDR1 as SQVTM and CDR2 as ANQGSEA. Trimming stripped 4 bases from V and 0 bases from J, with 10 bases between.

V usage is TRBV9 and J usage is TRBJ1-1, with 8 bases that match TRBD1. The germline CDR1 and CDR2 sequences are SGDLS and YYNGEE. After removal of 0 bases from V and 5 bases from J, the junction contained 9 bases not matched to a gene. The length of the CDR3 is 16 residues. CDR3 sequence (DNA): TGTGCCAGCAGCGTAGGGACAGGGACTTTTGGAACTGAAGCTTTCTTT. Amino acids: CASSVGTGTFGTEAFF.

V and J are TRBV6-1 and TRBJ2-3, with D perhaps matching TRBD2 (5 bases). The CDR3 is 13 amino acids. V was cut by 10 bases and J by 0 bases, with 11 bases left in between. Germline CDR1 MNHNS, CDR2 SASEGT. The CDR3 region is CATQRTSTDTQYF. CDR3 coding DNA: TGTGCCACCCAGAGGACTAGCACAGATACGCAGTATTTT.

This clonotype was counted many times. V gene TRBV12-3 or TRBV12-4 combines with J gene TRBJ2-5; 9 bases agree with TRBD1. This CDR3 is built from 13 residues. Unmatched junction bases numbered 3, after V lost 5 bases and J lost 5 bases. The CDR3 spells CASSGQGRETQYF. CDR3 DNA: TGTGCCAGCAGTGGACAGGGGAGGGAGACCCAGTACTTC.

The V call is TRBV3-1, the J call TRBJ2-3; 11 bases are a match to TRBD2. The germline V gene has CDR1 LGHDT and CDR2 YNNKEL (reference sequence). V shed 4 bases and J 0 bases; nucleotides not matched to a gene: 6. CDR3 length: 17 residues. The CDR3 bases are TGTGCCAGCAGCCGCATGACTAGCGGGGTTAGCACAGATACGCAGTATTTT. Translating it yields CASSRMTSGVSTDTQYF.

The CDR3 loop is CASRVGGLSTQYF. For the CDR3, the DNA is TGTGCCAGCAGGGTAGGGGGTTTGTCGACCCAGTACTTC. The J gene is TRBJ2-5, the V gene TRBV11-2; the D gene is possibly TRBD1 (6 bases). CDR1 is SGHAT and CDR2 is FQNNGV in the germline V gene. The germline V and J ends were trimmed by 6 bases and 7 bases, with 15 bases remaining between them. The CDR3 is 13 amino acids.